This entry lists 19 T cell receptor beta chains sequenced from one sample in a study of shared clonotypes between healthy human individuals. Measured with immunoSEQ multiplex PCR; TCRdb has only the in-frame clones, and not every one. The table has about 450,000 clones, around 79% seen once; the top ten hold around 12%. The sequencing input was PBMCs. The receptor source for this set is a woman in her thirties or forties in good health. Some clones in this sample may be carry-over from other donors' samples.

With regard to this clone: The sample contains more than one DNA sequence encoding this CDR3. V and J are TRBV7-3 and TRBJ1-1; D is uncertain. Germline CDR1 SGHTA, CDR2 FQGTGA. The CDR3 sequence is 13 residues long. The V end lost 4 bases, the J end lost 1 base, and 7 bases lay between the germline ends. CDR3 sequence (DNA): TGTGCCAGCAGCTCGCGACAGAACACTGAAGCTTTCTTT. Its translation is CASSSRQNTEAFF.

This chain joins TRBV10-1 and TRBJ2-1, with 9 bases aligning to TRBD2. The CDR3 is 15 residues long. Germline assignment: CDR1 WNHNN and CDR2 SYGVQD (reference sequence). With 3 bases clipped from V and 4 bases from J, the junction kept 4 bases outside the gene matches. The CDR3 loop reads CASSDLAGNYNEQFF. The CDR3 DNA reads as TGCGCCAGCAGTGACCTAGCGGGAAATTACAATGAGCAGTTCTTC.

This clone showed up just once. This rearrangement joins TRBV2 to TRBJ2-5, with 8 bases matching TRBD1. CDR1 is SNHLY, CDR2 FYNNEI, per germline. The CDR3 is made up of 13 amino acids. V shed 7 bases and J 3 bases; nucleotides not matched to a gene: 4. The CDR3 protein is CASNEDREETQYF. In DNA form, the CDR3 reads TGTGCCAGCAACGAGGACAGGGAAGAGACCCAGTACTTC.

CDR3 DNA sequence: TGTGCCAGCGGCCGCGGCGATGAAAAACTGTTTTTT. Translated: CASGRGDEKLFF. This chain uses TRBV28 with TRBJ1-4; D unresolved. V lost 8 bases and J lost 6, with 10 bases in between. The CDR3 length is 12 residues. The germline V gene encodes CDR1 MDHEN and CDR2 SYDVKM.

V is TRBV2 and J is TRBJ2-2; D possibly corresponds to TRBD2 (7 bases). V lost 5 bases and J lost 0, with 16 bases in between. CDR3 length: 17 residues. Germline V gives CDR1 SNHLY, CDR2 FYNNEI. The CDR3 reads CASSPQAGDTNTGELFF. For the CDR3, the DNA is TGTGCCAGCAGTCCCCAGGCGGGGGACACGAACACCGGGGAGCTGTTTTTT.

This clone has at least ten counts. The CDR3 loop reads CASSLEARLAGGSYEQFF. DNA of the CDR3: TGTGCCAGCAGCTTAGAAGCCAGACTAGCGGGAGGGAGTTATGAGCAGTTCTTC. V is TRBV7-8 and J is TRBJ2-1, with TRBD2 identical over 14 bases. J lost 8 bases, V lost 1 base, and 10 bases had no gene match. The CDR3 has 18 residues. CDR1 is SGHVS and CDR2 is FQNEAQ in the germline V gene.

The chain uses TRBV28 and TRBJ2-5; 7 nucleotides line up with TRBD2. The V gene's germline CDR1 is MDHEN and CDR2 SYDVKM. Trimming removed 7 bases from V and 5 bases from J; junction bases left unmatched: 7. The CDR3 length is 13 residues. This CDR3 is CASTRAGMETQYF. CDR3 nucleotide sequence: TGTGCCAGCACCAGAGCGGGGATGGAGACCCAGTACTTC.

The chain is built from TRBV5-4 and TRBJ2-7; the D is unclear. CDR1 SGHNT and CDR2 YYREEE come from the germline V gene (reference sequence). The CDR3 runs 13 residues. Trimming shortened V by 3 bases and J by 0 bases, and 7 bases separated the two germline ends. The CDR3 nucleotides are TGTGCCAGCAGCTCACCACACTCCTACGAGCAGTACTTC. This gives the protein CASSSPHSYEQYF.

About this clone itself: A read error may explain this, as a much larger clone is one base away. Other DNA sequences in this sample translate to the same CDR3. The rearrangement joins TRBV30 to TRBJ1-1; D gene unclear. CDR1 is GTSNPN, CDR2 SVGIG, per germline (reference sequence). With 0 bases removed from V and 0 bases from J, the gap between germline ends came to 8 bases. The CDR3 length is 14 residues. CDR3 in DNA: TGTGCCTGGAGTGTAACAGAGATGAACACTGAAGCTTTCTTT. As protein: CAWSVTEMNTEAFF. Together with reference TRBV30 and TRBJ1-1, the CDR3 gives the full variable domain: SQTIHQWPATLVQPVGSPLSLECTVEGTSNPNLYWYRQAAGRGLQLLFYSVGIGQISSEVPQNLSASRPQDRQFILSSKKLLLSDSGFYLCAWSVTEMNTEAFFGQGTRLTVV.

The chain employs TRBV28 and TRBJ2-2, with 13 bases aligning to TRBD2. The V and J ends lost 11 bases and 7 bases, in that order; junction bases with no gene match: 10. Germline V gene data show CDR1 as MDHEN and CDR2 as SYDVKM. The CDR3 has 15 amino acids. The CDR3 loop is CAGGTSGARGGELFF. CDR3 sequence (DNA): TGTGCCGGAGGGACTAGCGGGGCCCGGGGCGGGGAGCTGTTTTTT.

The chain couples TRBV7-9 to TRBJ2-2; D perhaps matches TRBD1 (5 bases). The germline V gene encodes CDR1 SEHNR and CDR2 FQNEAQ (reference sequence). V lost 3 bases to trimming and J lost 3 bases, with 8 bases between them. The CDR3 runs 14 residues. CDR3 bases: TGTGCCAGCAGCTTCAGGGCGTACACCGGGGAGCTGTTTTTT. Its protein is CASSFRAYTGELFF.

To note about this clone: The same CDR3 also results from other DNA sequences found in this sample. The CDR3 DNA sequence: TGTGCCAGCAGATTACAGGGGCAAGAGACCCAGTACTTC. It encodes CASRLQGQETQYF. V gene TRBV6-5 combines with J gene TRBJ2-5; 7 bases align to TRBD1. Per the germline V gene, CDR1 is MNHEY and CDR2 is SVGAGI. This CDR3 is built from 13 residues. After removal of 6 bases from V and 2 bases from J, the junction contained 3 bases not matched to a gene.

The chain combines TRBV6-6 with TRBJ2-7; 7 nucleotides align to TRBD1. From germline, CDR1 is MNHNY and CDR2 SVGAGI (reference sequence). CDR3 length equals 13 residues. V shed 5 bases, J shed 2 bases, and the junction held 3 bases outside the gene matches. For the CDR3, the DNA is TGTGCCAGCAGTCAGGGACAGACCTACGAGCAGTACTTC. Its translation: CASSQGQTYEQYF.

The V call is TRBV6-1, the J call TRBJ1-3; D not resolved. The germline CDR1 and CDR2 sequences are MNHNS and SASEGT. This CDR3 has 16 amino acids. Trimming stripped 1 base from V and 0 bases from J, with 10 bases between. The CDR3 loop is CASSEVGTNSGNTIYF. CDR3 DNA: TGTGCCAGCAGTGAAGTAGGTACGAACTCTGGAAACACCATATATTTT.

This clone was counted once. The chain recombines TRBV7-9 with TRBJ1-1, with a weak D call TRBD1 (5 bases). The CDR3 is 13 residues long. In germline, CDR1 is SEHNR, CDR2 FQNEAQ (reference sequence). Trimming took 1 base from V and 6 from J, leaving 9 bases between them. The CDR3 sequence: CASSLDPGAEAFF. In nucleotides, the CDR3 is TGTGCCAGCAGCTTAGACCCGGGGGCTGAAGCTTTCTTT.

V gene TRBV7-6 combines with J gene TRBJ2-5, with D perhaps assigned TRBD1 or TRBD2 (5 bases each). V lost 5 bases and J lost 5, with 15 bases in between. Germline CDR1 SGHVS, CDR2 FNYEAQ. This CDR3 is 14 amino acids long. The CDR3 region is CASSQVGVGETQYF. The CDR3 DNA is TGTGCCAGCAGCCAGGTGGGGGTAGGGGAGACCCAGTACTTC.

This chain links TRBV11-2 with TRBJ2-5; 7 bases line up with TRBD1. TRBJ2-7 matches the DNA end more closely, so the J call is doubtful. Germline CDR1 is SGHAT and CDR2 is FQNNGV. The length of the CDR3 is 14 residues. Here the CDR3 DNA reads TGTGCCAGCAGCGCAACCGGGACAGTCTACGAGCAGTACTTC. Its protein is CASSATGTVYEQYF.

The rearrangement links TRBV20-1 to TRBJ2-5, with unresolved D. Germline lookup yields CDR1 DFQATT and CDR2 SNEGSKA (reference sequence). The ends were cut back, 5 bases at V and 5 bases at J, with 9 bases in the middle. The CDR3 is made up of 11 amino acids. CDR3 DNA sequence: TGCAGTGCTCCCGCGTTTGAGACCCAGTACTTC. It encodes CSAPAFETQYF.

This sequence joins TRBV5-4 and TRBJ2-2; 11 nucleotides match TRBD1. V lost 4 bases to trimming and J lost 4 bases; unmatched junction nucleotides: 3. Germline V gene lookup returns CDR1 SGHNT and CDR2 YYREEE (reference sequence). The CDR3 covers 15 residues. The CDR3 protein is CASSRTGGSTGELFF. The CDR3 DNA sequence: TGTGCCAGCAGCAGGACAGGGGGCAGCACCGGGGAGCTGTTTTTT. Filled out from reference TRBV5-4 and TRBJ2-2, the complete variable domain reads ETGVTQSPTHLIKTRGQQVTLRCSSQSGHNTVSWYQQALGQGPQFIFQYYREEENGRGNFPPRFSGLQFPNYSSELNVNALELDDSALYLCASSRTGGSTGELFFGEGSRLTVL.